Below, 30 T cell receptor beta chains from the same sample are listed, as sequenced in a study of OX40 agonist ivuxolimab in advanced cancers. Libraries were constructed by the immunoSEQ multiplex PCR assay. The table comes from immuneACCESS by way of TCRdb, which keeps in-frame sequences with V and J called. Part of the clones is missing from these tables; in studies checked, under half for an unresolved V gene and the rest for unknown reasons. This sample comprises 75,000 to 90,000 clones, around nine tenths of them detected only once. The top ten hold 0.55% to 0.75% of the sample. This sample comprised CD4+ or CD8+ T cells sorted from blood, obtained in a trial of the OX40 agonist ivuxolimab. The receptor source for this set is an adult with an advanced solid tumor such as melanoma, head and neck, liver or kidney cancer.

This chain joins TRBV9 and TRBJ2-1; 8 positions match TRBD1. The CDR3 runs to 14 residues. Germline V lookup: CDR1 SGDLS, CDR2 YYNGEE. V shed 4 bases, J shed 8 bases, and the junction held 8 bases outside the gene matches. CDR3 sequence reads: CASSRRDRGYEQFF. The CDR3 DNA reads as TGTGCCAGCAGCAGACGCGACAGGGGCTATGAGCAGTTCTTC. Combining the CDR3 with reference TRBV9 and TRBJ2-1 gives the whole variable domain DSGVTQTPKHLITATGQRVTLRCSPRSGDLSVYWYQQSLDQGLQFLIQYYNGEERAKGNILERFSAQQFPDLHSELNLSSLELGDSALYFCASSRRDRGYEQFFGPGTRLTVL.

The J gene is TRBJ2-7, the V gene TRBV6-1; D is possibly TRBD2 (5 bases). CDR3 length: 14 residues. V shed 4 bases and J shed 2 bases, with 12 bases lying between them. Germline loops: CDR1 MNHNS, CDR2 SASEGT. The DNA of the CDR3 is TGTGCCAGCAGTGGGCTAGCCTGGGCCTACGAGCAGTACTTC. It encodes CASSGLAWAYEQYF.

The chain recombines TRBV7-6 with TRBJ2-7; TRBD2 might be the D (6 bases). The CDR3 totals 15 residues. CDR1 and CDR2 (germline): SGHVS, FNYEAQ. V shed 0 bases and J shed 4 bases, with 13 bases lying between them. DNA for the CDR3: TGTGCCAGCAGCTTAGCGGAGGGGCAGGGATACGAGCAGTACTTC. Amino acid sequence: CASSLAEGQGYEQYF.

CDR3 sequence: CAWTLLANYGYTF. The CDR3, as DNA: TGTGCCTGGACCTTACTGGCTAACTATGGCTACACCTTC. The chain couples TRBV30 to TRBJ1-2; D is uncertain. The V and J ends lost 4 bases and 0 bases respectively, with 9 bases between them. Germline-derived CDR1 and CDR2 are GTSNPN and SVGIG (reference sequence). This CDR3 is 13 amino acids long.

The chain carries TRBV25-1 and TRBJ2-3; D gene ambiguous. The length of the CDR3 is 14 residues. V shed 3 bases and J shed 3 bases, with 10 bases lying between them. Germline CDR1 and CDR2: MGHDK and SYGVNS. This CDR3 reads CASSDLGRTDTQYF. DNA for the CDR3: TGTGCCAGCAGTGATCTCGGGCGGACAGATACGCAGTATTTT. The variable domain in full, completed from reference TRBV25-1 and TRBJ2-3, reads EADIYQTPRYLVIGTGKKITLECSQTMGHDKMYWYQQDPGMELHLIHYSYGVNSTEKGDLSSESTVSRIRTEHFPLTLESARPSHTSQYLCASSDLGRTDTQYFGPGTRLTVL.

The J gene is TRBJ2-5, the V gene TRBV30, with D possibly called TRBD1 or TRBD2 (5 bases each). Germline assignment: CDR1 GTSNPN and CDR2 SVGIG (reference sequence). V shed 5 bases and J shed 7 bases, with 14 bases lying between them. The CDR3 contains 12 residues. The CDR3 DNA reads TGTGCCTGGGCCGGGGCAGGCGTGACCCAGTACTTC. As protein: CAWAGAGVTQYF.

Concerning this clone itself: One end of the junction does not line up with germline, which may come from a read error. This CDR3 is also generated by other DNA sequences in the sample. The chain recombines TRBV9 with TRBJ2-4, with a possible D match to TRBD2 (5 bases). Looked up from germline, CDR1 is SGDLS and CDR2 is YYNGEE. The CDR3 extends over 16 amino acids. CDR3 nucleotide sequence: TGTGCCAGCAGCGTAGGGGCTGCCCTAGCCAAAAACATTCAATACTTC. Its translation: CASSVGAALAKNIQYF.

CDR3 nucleotides: TGTGCCAGCAGCTTAGCCGGGGACACCGGGGAGCTGTTTTTT. Its protein is CASSLAGDTGELFF. J is TRBJ2-2 and V is TRBV7-3; TRBD2 might be the D (5 bases). The CDR3 runs to 14 residues. Germline V gene sequence: CDR1 SGHTA, CDR2 FQGTGA. Trimming took off 2 bases at V and 3 bases at J, with 7 bases between the two ends. The full variable domain, in which reference TRBV7-3 and TRBJ2-2 provide the parts outside the CDR3, is GAGVSQTPSNKVTEKGKYVELRCDPISGHTALYWYRQSLGQGPEFLIYFQGTGAADDSGLPNDRFFAVRPEGSVSTLKIQRTERGDSAVYLCASSLAGDTGELFFGEGSRLTVL.

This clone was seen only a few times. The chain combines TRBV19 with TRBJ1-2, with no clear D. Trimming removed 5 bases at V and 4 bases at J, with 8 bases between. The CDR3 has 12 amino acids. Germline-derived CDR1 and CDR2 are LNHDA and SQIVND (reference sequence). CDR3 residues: CASSEDGYGYTF. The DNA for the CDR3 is TGTGCCAGTAGTGAGGACGGCTATGGCTACACCTTC.

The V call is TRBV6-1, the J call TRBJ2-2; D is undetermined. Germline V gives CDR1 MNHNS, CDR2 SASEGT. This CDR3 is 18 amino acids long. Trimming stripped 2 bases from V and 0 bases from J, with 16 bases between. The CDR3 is CASSELFGSSANTGELFF. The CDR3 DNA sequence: TGTGCCAGCAGTGAACTTTTTGGGTCCTCCGCGAACACCGGGGAGCTGTTTTTT.

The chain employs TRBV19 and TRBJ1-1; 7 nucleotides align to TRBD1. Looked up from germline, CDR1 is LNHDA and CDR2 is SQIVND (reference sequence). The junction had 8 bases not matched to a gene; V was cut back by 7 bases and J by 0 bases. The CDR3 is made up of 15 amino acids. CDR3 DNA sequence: TGTGCCAGTACTCCAGGCGGGACAGTGAACACTGAAGCTTTCTTT. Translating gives CASTPGGTVNTEAFF.

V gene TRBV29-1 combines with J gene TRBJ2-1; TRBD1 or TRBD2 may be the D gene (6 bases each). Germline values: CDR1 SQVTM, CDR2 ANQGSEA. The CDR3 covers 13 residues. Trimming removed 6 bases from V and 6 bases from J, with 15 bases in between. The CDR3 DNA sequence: TGCAGCGTCTCCAAAGGGGGAGGCAATGAGCAGTTCTTC. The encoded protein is CSVSKGGGNEQFF.

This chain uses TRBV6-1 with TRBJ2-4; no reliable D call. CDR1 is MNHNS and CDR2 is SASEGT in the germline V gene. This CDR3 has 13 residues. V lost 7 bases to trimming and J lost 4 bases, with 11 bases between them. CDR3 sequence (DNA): TGTGCCAGCACGGAGTCTCCGAAAAACATTCAGTACTTC. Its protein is CASTESPKNIQYF.

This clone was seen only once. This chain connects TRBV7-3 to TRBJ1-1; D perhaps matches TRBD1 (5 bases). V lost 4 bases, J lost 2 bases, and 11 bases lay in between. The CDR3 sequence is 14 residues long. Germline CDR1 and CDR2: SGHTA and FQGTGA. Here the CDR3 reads CASSSDQGNTEAFF. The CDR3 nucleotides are TGTGCCAGCAGCTCCGACCAGGGCAACACTGAAGCTTTCTTT.

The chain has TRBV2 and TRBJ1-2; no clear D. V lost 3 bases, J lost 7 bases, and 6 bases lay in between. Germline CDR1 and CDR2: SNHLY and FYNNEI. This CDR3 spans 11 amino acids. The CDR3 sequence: CASSELGGYTF. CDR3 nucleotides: TGTGCCAGCAGTGAGTTGGGTGGCTACACCTTC.

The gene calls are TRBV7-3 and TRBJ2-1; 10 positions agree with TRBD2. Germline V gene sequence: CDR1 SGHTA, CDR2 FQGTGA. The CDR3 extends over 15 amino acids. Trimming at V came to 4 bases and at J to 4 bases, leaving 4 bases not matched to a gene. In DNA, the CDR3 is TGTGCCAGCAGCTCTCTAGCGGGAGTGTACAATGAGCAGTTCTTC. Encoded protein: CASSSLAGVYNEQFF. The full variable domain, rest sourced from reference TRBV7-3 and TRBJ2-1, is GAGVSQTPSNKVTEKGKYVELRCDPISGHTALYWYRQSLGQGPEFLIYFQGTGAADDSGLPNDRFFAVRPEGSVSTLKIQRTERGDSAVYLCASSSLAGVYNEQFFGPGTRLTVL.

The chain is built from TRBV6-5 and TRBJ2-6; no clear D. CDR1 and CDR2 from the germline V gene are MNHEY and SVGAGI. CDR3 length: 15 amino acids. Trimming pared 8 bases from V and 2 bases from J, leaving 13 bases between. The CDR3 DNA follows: TGTGCCAGCCGATCCCCACGGGCTGGGGCCAACGTCCTGACTTTC. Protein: CASRSPRAGANVLTF.

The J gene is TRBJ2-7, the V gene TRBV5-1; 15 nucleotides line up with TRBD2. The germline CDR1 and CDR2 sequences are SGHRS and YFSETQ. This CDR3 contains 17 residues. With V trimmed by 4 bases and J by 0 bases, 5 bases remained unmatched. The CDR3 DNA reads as TGCGCCAGCAGCCAAGGGACTAGCGGGAGGAGCTCCTACGAGCAGTACTTC. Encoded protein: CASSQGTSGRSSYEQYF.

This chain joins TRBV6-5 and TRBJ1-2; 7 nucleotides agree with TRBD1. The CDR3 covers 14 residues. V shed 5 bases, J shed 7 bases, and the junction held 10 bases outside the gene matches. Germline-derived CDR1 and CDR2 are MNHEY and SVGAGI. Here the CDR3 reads CASSPRDSPGGYTF. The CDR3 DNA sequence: TGTGCCAGCAGTCCTCGGGACAGCCCGGGTGGCTACACCTTC.

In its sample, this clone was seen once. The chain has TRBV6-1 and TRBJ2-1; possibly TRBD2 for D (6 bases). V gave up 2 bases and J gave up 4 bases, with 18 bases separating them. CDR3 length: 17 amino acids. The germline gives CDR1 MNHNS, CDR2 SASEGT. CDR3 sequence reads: CASSERRGGAWYNEQFF. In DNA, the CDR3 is TGTGCCAGCAGTGAAAGGAGGGGCGGGGCATGGTACAATGAGCAGTTCTTC.

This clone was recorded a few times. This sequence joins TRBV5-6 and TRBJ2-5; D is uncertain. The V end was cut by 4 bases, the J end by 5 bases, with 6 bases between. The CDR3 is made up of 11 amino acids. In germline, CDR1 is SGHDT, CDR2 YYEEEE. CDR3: CASSKWETQYF. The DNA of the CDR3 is TGTGCCAGCAGCAAATGGGAGACCCAGTACTTC.

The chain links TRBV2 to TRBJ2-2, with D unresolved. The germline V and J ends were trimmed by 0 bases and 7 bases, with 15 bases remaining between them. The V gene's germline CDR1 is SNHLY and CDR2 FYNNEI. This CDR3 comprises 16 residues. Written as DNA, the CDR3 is TGTGCCAGCAGTGAAGCGGTGGCTTCATTGGGCGGGGAGCTGTTTTTT. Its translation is CASSEAVASLGGELFF.

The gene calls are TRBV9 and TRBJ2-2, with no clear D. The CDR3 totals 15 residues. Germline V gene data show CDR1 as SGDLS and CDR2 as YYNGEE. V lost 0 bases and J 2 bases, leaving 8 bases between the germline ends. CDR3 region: CASSVEVGNTGELFF. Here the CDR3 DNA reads TGTGCCAGCAGCGTAGAGGTCGGAAACACCGGGGAGCTGTTTTTT.

This CDR3 is CASSYPSGGGYEQYF. The DNA for the CDR3 is TGTGCCAGCAGTTACCCCAGCGGGGGTGGCTACGAGCAGTACTTC. V is TRBV6-5 and J is TRBJ2-7, with 8 nucleotides matching TRBD2. V lost 2 bases and J lost 3; bases outside the gene matches: 6. The CDR3 extends over 15 amino acids. Germline V gene data show CDR1 as MNHEY and CDR2 as SVGAGI.

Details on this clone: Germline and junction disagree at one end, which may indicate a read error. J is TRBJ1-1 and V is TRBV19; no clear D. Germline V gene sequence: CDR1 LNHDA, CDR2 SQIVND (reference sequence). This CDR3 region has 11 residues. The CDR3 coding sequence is TGTGCCAGTAGTATACCCCAGGAATTCCTCTTT. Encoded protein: CASSIPQEFLF.

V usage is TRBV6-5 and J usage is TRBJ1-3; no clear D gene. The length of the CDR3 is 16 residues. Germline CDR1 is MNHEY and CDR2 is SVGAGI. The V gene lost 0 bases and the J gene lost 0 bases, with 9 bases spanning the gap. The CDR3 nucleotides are TGTGCCAGCAGTTACTCGCTGGGGTTCTCTGGAAACACCATATATTTT. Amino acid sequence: CASSYSLGFSGNTIYF.

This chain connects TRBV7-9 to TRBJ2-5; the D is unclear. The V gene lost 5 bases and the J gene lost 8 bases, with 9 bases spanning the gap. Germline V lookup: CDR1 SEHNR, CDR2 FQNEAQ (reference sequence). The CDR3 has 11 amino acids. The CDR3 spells CASSPRTTQYF. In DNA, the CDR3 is TGTGCCAGCAGCCCCCGCACCACCCAGTACTTC.

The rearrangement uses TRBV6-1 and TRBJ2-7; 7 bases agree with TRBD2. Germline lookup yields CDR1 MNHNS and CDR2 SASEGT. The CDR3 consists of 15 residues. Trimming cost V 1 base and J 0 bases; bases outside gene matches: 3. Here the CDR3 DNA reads TGTGCCAGCAGTGAAGGGCTAGCGGACTCCTACGAGCAGTACTTC. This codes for CASSEGLADSYEQYF.

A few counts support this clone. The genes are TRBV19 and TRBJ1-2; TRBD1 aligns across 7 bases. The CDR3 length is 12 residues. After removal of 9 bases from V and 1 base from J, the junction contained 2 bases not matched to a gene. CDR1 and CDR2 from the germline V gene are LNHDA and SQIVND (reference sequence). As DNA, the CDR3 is TGTGCCAGCCAGGGGGATAACTATGGCTACACCTTC. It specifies CASQGDNYGYTF.

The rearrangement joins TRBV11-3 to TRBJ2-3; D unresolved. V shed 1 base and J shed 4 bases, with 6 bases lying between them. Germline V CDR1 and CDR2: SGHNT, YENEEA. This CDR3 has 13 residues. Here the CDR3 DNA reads TGTGCCAGCAGCTTAGGCCCGGCAGATACGCAGTATTTT. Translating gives CASSLGPADTQYF.